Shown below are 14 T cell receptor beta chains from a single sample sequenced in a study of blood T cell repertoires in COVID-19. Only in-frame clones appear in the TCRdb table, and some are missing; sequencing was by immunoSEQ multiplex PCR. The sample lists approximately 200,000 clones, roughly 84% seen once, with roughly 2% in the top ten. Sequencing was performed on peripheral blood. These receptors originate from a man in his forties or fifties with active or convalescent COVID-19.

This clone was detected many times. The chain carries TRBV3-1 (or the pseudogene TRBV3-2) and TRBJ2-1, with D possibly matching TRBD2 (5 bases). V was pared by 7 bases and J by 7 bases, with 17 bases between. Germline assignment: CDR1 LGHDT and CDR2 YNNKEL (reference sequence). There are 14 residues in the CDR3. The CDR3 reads CASTTGYRGNEQFF. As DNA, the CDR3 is TGTGCCAGCACTACGGGGTACCGAGGTAATGAGCAGTTCTTC.

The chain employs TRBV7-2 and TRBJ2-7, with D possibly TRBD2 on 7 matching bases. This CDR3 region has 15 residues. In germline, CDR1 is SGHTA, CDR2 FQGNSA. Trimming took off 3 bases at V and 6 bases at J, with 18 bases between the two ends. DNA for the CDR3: TGTGCCAGCAGCTTCGTGGGGGGGGCGGGCGGCGAGCAGTACTTC. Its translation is CASSFVGGAGGEQYF.

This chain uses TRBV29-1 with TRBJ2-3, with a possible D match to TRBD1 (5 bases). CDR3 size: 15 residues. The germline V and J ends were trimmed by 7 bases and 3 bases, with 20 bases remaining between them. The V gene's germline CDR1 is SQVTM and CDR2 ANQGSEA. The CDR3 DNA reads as TGCAGCGCCCGTTTACCAGGGCCTAGGACAGATACGCAGTATTTT. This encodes CSARLPGPRTDTQYF.

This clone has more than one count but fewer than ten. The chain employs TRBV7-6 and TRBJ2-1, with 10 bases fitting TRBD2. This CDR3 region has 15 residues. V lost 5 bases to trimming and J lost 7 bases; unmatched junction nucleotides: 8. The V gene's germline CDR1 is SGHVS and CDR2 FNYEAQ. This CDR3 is CASSPTRTSGNEQFF. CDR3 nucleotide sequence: TGTGCCAGCAGCCCCACCCGGACTAGCGGTAATGAGCAGTTCTTC. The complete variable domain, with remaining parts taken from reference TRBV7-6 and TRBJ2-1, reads GAGVSQSPRYKVTKRGQDVALRCDPISGHVSLYWYRQALGQGPEFLTYFNYEAQQDKSGLPNDRFSAERPEGSISTLTIQRTEQRDSAMYRCASSPTRTSGNEQFFGPGTRLTVL.

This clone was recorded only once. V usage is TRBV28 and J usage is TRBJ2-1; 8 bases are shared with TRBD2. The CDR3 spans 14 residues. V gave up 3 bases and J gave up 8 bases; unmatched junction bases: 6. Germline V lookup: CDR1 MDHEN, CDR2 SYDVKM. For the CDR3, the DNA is TGTGCCAGCAGTTTGATGACTAGCGCTGATGAGCAGTTCTTC. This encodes CASSLMTSADEQFF.

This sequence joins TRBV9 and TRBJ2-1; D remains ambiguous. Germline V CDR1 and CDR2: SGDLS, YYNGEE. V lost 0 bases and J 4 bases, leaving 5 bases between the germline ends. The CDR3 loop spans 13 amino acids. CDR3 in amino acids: CASSVADYNEQFF. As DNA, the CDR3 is TGTGCCAGCAGCGTAGCAGATTACAATGAGCAGTTCTTC.

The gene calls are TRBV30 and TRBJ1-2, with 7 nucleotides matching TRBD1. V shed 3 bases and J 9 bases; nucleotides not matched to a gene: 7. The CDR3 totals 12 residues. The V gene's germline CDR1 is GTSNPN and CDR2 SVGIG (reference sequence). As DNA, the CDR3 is TGTGCCTGGAGCTACCAGGGGGAGAGCTACACCTTC. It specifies CAWSYQGESYTF.

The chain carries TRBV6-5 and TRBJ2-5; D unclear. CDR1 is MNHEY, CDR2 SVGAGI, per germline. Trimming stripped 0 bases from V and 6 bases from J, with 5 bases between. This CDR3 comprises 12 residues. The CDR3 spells CASSYSRKTQYF. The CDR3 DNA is TGTGCCAGCAGTTACTCGAGAAAGACCCAGTACTTC.

The CDR3 sequence is CASSERGNTEAFF. CDR3 DNA: TGTGCCAGCAGTGAAAGAGGGAACACTGAAGCTTTCTTT. The V gene is TRBV2, the J gene TRBJ1-1; unclear D gene. Trimming stripped 2 bases from V and 1 base from J, with 5 bases between. CDR1 and CDR2 (germline): SNHLY, FYNNEI. The CDR3 is 13 amino acids. Full variable domain (rest looked up from reference TRBV2 and TRBJ1-1): EPEVTQTPSHQVTQMGQEVILRCVPISNHLYFYWYRQILGQKVEFLVSFYNNEISEKSEIFDDQFSVERPDGSNFTLKIRSTKLEDSAMYFCASSERGNTEAFFGQGTRLTVV.

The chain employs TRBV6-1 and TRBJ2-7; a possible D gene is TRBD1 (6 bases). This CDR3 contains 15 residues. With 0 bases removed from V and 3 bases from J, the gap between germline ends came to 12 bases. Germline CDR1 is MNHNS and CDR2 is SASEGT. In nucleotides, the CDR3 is TGTGCCAGCAGTGAAGCGCAAGGGGGTTTCTACGAGCAGTACTTC. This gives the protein CASSEAQGGFYEQYF.

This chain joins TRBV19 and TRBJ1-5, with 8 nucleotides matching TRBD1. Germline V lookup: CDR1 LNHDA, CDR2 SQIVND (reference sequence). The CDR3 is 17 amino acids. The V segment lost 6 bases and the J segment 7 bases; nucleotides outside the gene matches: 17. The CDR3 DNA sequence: TGTGCCAGTAGCTACGATGCCCTCGGGCAGGGGGCCCAGCCCCAGCATTTT. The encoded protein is CASSYDALGQGAQPQHF.

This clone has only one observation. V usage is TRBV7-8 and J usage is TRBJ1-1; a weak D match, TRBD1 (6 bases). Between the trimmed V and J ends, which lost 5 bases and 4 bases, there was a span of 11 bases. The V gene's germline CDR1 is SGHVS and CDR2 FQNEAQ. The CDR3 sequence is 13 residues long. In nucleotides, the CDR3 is TGTGCCAGCAGCCATGGACAGACCACTGAAGCTTTCTTT. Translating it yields CASSHGQTTEAFF.

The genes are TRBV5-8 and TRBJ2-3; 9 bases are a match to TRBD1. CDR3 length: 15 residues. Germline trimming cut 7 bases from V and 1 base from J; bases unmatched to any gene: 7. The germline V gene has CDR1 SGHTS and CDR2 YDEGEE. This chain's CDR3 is CASGDRGIGTDTQYF. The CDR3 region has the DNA TGTGCCAGCGGCGACAGGGGGATCGGCACAGATACGCAGTATTTT.

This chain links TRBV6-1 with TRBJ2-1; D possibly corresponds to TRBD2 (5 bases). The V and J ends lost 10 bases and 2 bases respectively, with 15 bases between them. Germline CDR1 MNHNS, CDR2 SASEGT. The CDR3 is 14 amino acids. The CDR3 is CATKGEGTYNEQFF. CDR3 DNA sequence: TGTGCCACCAAGGGAGAGGGCACCTACAATGAGCAGTTCTTC.